The subject of this entry is one T cell receptor (beta chain). This sample stems from a study of blood T cell repertoires in COVID-19. Libraries were prepared by immunoSEQ multiplex PCR; TCRdb keeps only in-frame clonotypes and omits some of them. Of 55,000 to 70,000 clones listed, around 80% are singletons. The ends were cut back, 5 bases at V and 5 bases at J, with 17 bases in the middle. Germline lookup yields CDR1 MNHEY and CDR2 SMNVEV (reference sequence). This CDR3 is built from 15 residues. The material sequenced was peripheral blood. The origin of this receptor is a woman aged 80 or over with acute or convalescent COVID-19. The J gene is TRBJ2-3, the V gene TRBV27; D possibly corresponds to TRBD1 (6 bases). This CDR3 is CASSPIQGIGDTQYF. For the CDR3, the DNA is TGTGCCAGCAGTCCAATACAGGGAATTGGAGATACGCAGTATTTT.